The clone carrying this T cell receptor beta chain was counted between two and nine times. Its antigen is currently unknown. V lost 0 bases and J 8 bases, leaving 5 bases between the germline ends. The CDR3 has 12 residues. Germline CDR1 and CDR2: KGHSH and LQKENI. TCRdb's copy holds only in-frame clones and misses some; the assay was immunoSEQ multiplex PCR. The sample consists of around 2,200 clones, roughly 40% of them appearing once. The source of the sample is a study of CXCR4 blockade with PD-1 therapy in pancreatic cancer. Regarding the study as a whole: Without paired alpha-beta data, shared specificity of dominant clones is unconfirmed. Intratumoral clonality (mean 0.14) exceeded healthy blood (roughly 0.05) but did not track survival. Clone frequency correlated with its number of distinct nucleotide rearrangements.

The clonotype originates from a human donor with pancreatic ductal adenocarcinoma. Sequencing was carried out using tumor tissue. This chain uses TRBV18 with TRBJ2-1, with D perhaps TRBD2 (5 bases). CDR3 in amino acids: CASSPPGDEQFF. The CDR3 coding sequence is TGTGCCAGCTCACCACCCGGGGATGAGCAGTTCTTC. The variable domain in full, with the rest retrieved from reference TRBV18 and TRBJ2-1, is NAGVMQNPRHLVRRRGQEARLRCSPMKGHSHVYWYRQLPEEGLKFMVYLQKENIIDESGMPKERFSAEFPKEGPSILRIQQVVRGDSAAYFCASSPPGDEQFFGPGTRLTVL.